A selection of T cell receptor beta chains follows, all from one sample in a study of cytomegalovirus exposure and HLA in healthy donors. Measured with immunoSEQ multiplex PCR; TCRdb has only the in-frame clones, and not every one. The repertoire has roughly 230,000 clones, around 90% of them found once; the top ten carry 1.5% to 2%. The sample consisted of PBMCs. These TCRs come from a girl aged 2 to 10 in good health and CMV-seronegative. CDR3s include the opening cysteine and the closing phenylalanine or tryptophan. D genes are given only for firm matches. The listing skips clone size in some rows; elsewhere it reads once, few, many or a size class.

CDR3 DNA: TGTGCCAGCAGCCAGGGGTCCGAGCAGTACTTC; CDR3 protein: CASSQGSEQYF; V gene: TRBV7-2; J gene: TRBJ2-7; D gene: -; CDR3 length: 11; clone size: -
CDR3 DNA: TGTGCCAGTAGTCAGGACTCTATCCAGCCCCAGCATTTT; CDR3 protein: CASSQDSIQPQHF; V gene: TRBV19; J gene: TRBJ1-5; D gene: -; CDR3 length: 13; clone size: -
CDR3 DNA: TGTGCCAGCAGCTCGGCTGGTTCTAGCGGGGGGCCCTACGAGCAGTACTTC; CDR3 protein: CASSSAGSSGGPYEQYF; V gene: TRBV13; J gene: TRBJ2-7; D gene: TRBD2; CDR3 length: 17; clone size: -
CDR3 DNA: TGCGCCAGCAGCTTTACCGGGACAGGGGCAGCCTACAATGAGCAGTTCTTC; CDR3 protein: CASSFTGTGAAYNEQFF; V gene: TRBV5-1; J gene: TRBJ2-1; D gene: TRBD1; CDR3 length: 17; clone size: -
CDR3 DNA: TGTGCCAGCAGTTTAGACAGGGACTACGAGCAGTACTTC; CDR3 protein: CASSLDRDYEQYF; V gene: TRBV27; J gene: TRBJ2-7; D gene: TRBD1; CDR3 length: 13; clone size: -
CDR3 DNA: TGTGCCAGCAGCCCGGGGGGGGACGGGCAAGAGACCCAGTACTTC; CDR3 protein: CASSPGGDGQETQYF; V gene: TRBV13; J gene: TRBJ2-5; D gene: TRBD2; CDR3 length: 15; clone size: -
CDR3 DNA: TGTGCCAGCAGGCCCCCTCGGGGCGGGGATTCACCCCTCCACTTT; CDR3 protein: CASRPPRGGDSPLHF; V gene: TRBV28; J gene: TRBJ1-6; D gene: -; CDR3 length: 15; clone size: few
CDR3 DNA: TGTGCCAGCAGCTTGGCGGGAGGGCCGTTAGACGAGCAGTACTTC; CDR3 protein: CASSLAGGPLDEQYF; V gene: TRBV5-6; J gene: TRBJ2-7; D gene: TRBD2; CDR3 length: 15; clone size: few
CDR3 DNA: TGTGCCAGCAGACAGGGGCGCCACGAGCAGTACTTC; CDR3 protein: CASRQGRHEQYF; V gene: TRBV28; J gene: TRBJ2-7; D gene: TRBD1; CDR3 length: 12; clone size: -
CDR3 DNA: TGTGCCAGTAGAGAGACAGGTAGAGAGACCCAGTACTTC; CDR3 protein: CASRETGRETQYF; V gene: TRBV19; J gene: TRBJ2-5; D gene: -; CDR3 length: 13; clone size: -
CDR3 DNA: TGCGCCAGCAGTGGACTAGCGGGGACCGGGGAGCTGTTTTTT; CDR3 protein: CASSGLAGTGELFF; V gene: TRBV10-1; J gene: TRBJ2-2; D gene: TRBD2; CDR3 length: 14; clone size: -
CDR3 DNA: TGTGCCAGCAGGGCCGGGTCCATCAATCAGCCCCAGCATTTT; CDR3 protein: CASRAGSINQPQHF; V gene: TRBV7-2; J gene: TRBJ1-5; D gene: -; CDR3 length: 14; clone size: -
CDR3 DNA: TGTGCCAGTAGCTTGCTAGCGGGGGACTACGAGCAGTACTTC; CDR3 protein: CASSLLAGDYEQYF; V gene: TRBV5-6; J gene: TRBJ2-7; D gene: TRBD2; CDR3 length: 14; clone size: -
CDR3 DNA: TGTGCCAGCAGCCCTTATTACAATGAGCAGTTCTTC; CDR3 protein: CASSPYYNEQFF; V gene: TRBV7-9; J gene: TRBJ2-1; D gene: -; CDR3 length: 12; clone size: -
CDR3 DNA: TGTGCCAGTAGTTCCCCGGGGGAGACCCAGTACTTC; CDR3 protein: CASSSPGETQYF; V gene: TRBV19; J gene: TRBJ2-5; D gene: -; CDR3 length: 12; clone size: -
CDR3 DNA: TGTGCCAGCAATCCTAACAGGGGGAACACTGAAGCTTTCTTT; CDR3 protein: CASNPNRGNTEAFF; V gene: TRBV9; J gene: TRBJ1-1; D gene: TRBD1; CDR3 length: 14; clone size: -